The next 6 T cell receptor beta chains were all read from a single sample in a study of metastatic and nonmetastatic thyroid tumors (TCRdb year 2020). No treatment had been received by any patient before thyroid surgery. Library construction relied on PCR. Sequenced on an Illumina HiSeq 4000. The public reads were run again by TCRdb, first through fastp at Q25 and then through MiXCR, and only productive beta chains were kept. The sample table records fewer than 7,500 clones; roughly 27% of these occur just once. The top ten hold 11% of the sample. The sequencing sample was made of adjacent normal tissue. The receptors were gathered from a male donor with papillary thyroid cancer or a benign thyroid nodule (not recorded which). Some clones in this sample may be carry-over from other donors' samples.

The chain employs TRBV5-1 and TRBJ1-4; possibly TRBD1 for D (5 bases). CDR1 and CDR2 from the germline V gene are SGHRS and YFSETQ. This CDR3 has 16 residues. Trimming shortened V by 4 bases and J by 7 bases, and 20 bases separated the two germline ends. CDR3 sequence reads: CASSAGGRGVVEKLFF. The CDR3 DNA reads TGCGCCAGCAGCGCGGGGGGTCGGGGAGTTGTTGAAAAACTGTTTTTT. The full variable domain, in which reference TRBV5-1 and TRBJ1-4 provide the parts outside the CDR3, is KAGVTQTPRYLIKTRGQQVTLSCSPISGHRSVSWYQQTPGQGLQFLFEYFSETQRNKGNFPGRFSGRQFSNSRSEMNVSTLELGDSALYLCASSAGGRGVVEKLFFGSGTQLSVL.

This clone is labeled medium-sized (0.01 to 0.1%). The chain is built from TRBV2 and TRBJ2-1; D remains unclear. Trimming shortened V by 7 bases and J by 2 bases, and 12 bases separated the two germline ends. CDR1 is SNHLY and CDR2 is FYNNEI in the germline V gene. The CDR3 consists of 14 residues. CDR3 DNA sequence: TGTGCCAGCACCTGGGATCCCGCCTACAATGAGCAGTTCTTC. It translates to CASTWDPAYNEQFF.

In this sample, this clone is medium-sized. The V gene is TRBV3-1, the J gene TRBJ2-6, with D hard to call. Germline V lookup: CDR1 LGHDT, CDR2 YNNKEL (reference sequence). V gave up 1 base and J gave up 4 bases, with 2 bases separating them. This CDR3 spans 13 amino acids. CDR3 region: CASSQGGANVLTF. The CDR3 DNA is TGTGCCAGCAGCCAAGGGGGGGCCAACGTCCTGACTTTC. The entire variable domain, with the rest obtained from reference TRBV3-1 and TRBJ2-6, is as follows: DTAVSQTPKYLVTQMGNDKSIKCEQNLGHDTMYWYKQDSKKFLKIMFSYNNKELIINETVPNRFSPKSPDKAHLNLHINSLELGDSAVYFCASSQGGANVLTFGAGSRLTVL.

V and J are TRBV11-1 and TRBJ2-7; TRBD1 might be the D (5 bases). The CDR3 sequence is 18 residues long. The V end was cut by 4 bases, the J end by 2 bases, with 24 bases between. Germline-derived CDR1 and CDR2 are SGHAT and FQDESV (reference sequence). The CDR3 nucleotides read TGTGCCAGCAGCTCGTCGTTCGGGTCCCCTTGGGGCGCCTACGAGCAGTACTTC. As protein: CASSSSFGSPWGAYEQYF.

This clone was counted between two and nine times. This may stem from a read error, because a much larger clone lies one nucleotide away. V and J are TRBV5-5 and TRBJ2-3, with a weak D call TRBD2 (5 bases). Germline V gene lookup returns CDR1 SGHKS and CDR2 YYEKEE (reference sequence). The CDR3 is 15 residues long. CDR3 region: CASSLLLALTDTQCF. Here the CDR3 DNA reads TGCGCCAGCAGCTTGCTCCTAGCCCTCACAGATACGCAGTGTTTT.

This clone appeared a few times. In DNA, the CDR3 is TGTGCCAGCGGCGGTGATGTCGGCCAGCCCCAGCATTTT. This translates into CASGGDVGQPQHF. The V gene is TRBV10-3, the J gene TRBJ1-5; no clear D gene. Germline V gene data show CDR1 as ENHRY and CDR2 as SYGVKD. Trimming removed 10 bases from V and 7 bases from J, with 17 bases in between. This CDR3 region has 13 residues.